One and the same sample provided the 9 T cell receptor beta chains below, sequenced in a study of CD8 T cells in ankylosing spondylitis. The study, taken as a whole, reports: A TCR beta motif of eight or nine highly homologous variants seemed to mark ankylosing spondylitis blood.

These TCRs are of unknown antigen specificity. MiXCR was run by TCRdb on the 5' RACE reads, yielding one entry per CDR3 protein. The table has about 540,000 distinct CDR3 sequences, about 13% seen once. Material: blood, either unsorted or a sorted T cell fraction (not recorded which). These receptors came from a male donor with ankylosing spondylitis.

This rearrangement joins TRBV3-1 to TRBJ1-5; D is ambiguous. With 1 base removed from V and 4 bases from J, the gap between germline ends came to 8 bases. Germline V gives CDR1 LGHDT, CDR2 YNNKEL (reference sequence). The CDR3 covers 14 residues. CDR3 loop: CASSQALRNQPQHF. DNA of the CDR3: TGTGCCAGCAGCCAAGCCCTTCGTAATCAGCCCCAGCATTTT. Variable domain in full (rest from reference TRBV3-1 and TRBJ1-5): DTAVSQTPKYLVTQMGNDKSIKCEQNLGHDTMYWYKQDSKKFLKIMFSYNNKELIINETVPNRFSPKSPDKAHLNLHINSLELGDSAVYFCASSQALRNQPQHFGDGTRLSIL.

This clonotype was counted a few times. The chain recombines TRBV11-2 with TRBJ2-6, with a tentative D call TRBD1 (7 bases). CDR1 SGHAT and CDR2 FQNNGV come from the germline V gene. Trimming shortened V by 0 bases and J by 0 bases, and 12 bases separated the two germline ends. This CDR3 comprises 18 residues. The CDR3 sequence is CASSLDPGGGSGANVLTF. The CDR3 region has the DNA TGTGCCAGCAGCTTAGATCCAGGGGGAGGCTCTGGGGCCAACGTCCTGACTTTC.

The rearrangement uses TRBV30 and TRBJ1-1; D gene uncertain. This CDR3 has 12 amino acids. Germline assignment: CDR1 GTSNPN and CDR2 SVGIG (reference sequence). V lost 3 bases to trimming and J lost 2 bases, with 7 bases between them. DNA of the CDR3: TGTGCCTGGAGAAAGGGAAACACTGAAGCTTTCTTT. Translation gives CAWRKGNTEAFF. The whole variable domain, filled in from reference TRBV30 and TRBJ1-1, reads SQTIHQWPATLVQPVGSPLSLECTVEGTSNPNLYWYRQAAGRGLQLLFYSVGIGQISSEVPQNLSASRPQDRQFILSSKKLLLSDSGFYLCAWRKGNTEAFFGQGTRLTVV.

This clonotype was detected only a few times. J is TRBJ2-3 and V is TRBV11-2, with D perhaps TRBD2 (7 bases). Germline CDR1 is SGHAT and CDR2 is FQNNGV. This CDR3 is built from 16 residues. Trimming removed 4 bases from V and 2 bases from J, with 16 bases in between. CDR3 coding DNA: TGTGCCAGCAGCTCCATCGAGGGGGGGTACACAGATACGCAGTATTTT. The encoded protein is CASSSIEGGYTDTQYF.

The gene calls are TRBV6-2 or TRBV6-3 and TRBJ1-5, with D unresolved. Germline lookup yields CDR1 MNHEY and CDR2 SVGEGT. V lost 4 bases to trimming and J lost 5 bases, with 12 bases between them. This CDR3 region has 14 residues. CDR3 protein: CASSSRQDHQPQHF. DNA for the CDR3: TGTGCCAGCAGTTCCCGACAAGATCATCAGCCCCAGCATTTT.

The CDR3 sequence is CASSLFGEGEAFF. The CDR3 DNA is TGCGCCAGCAGCTTGTTCGGGGAAGGGGAAGCTTTCTTT. The chain joins TRBV5-1 to TRBJ1-1; D call uncertain. The CDR3 has 13 amino acids. Trimming removed 1 base from V and 8 bases from J, with 12 bases in between. CDR1 is SGHRS and CDR2 is YFSETQ in the germline V gene.

This rearrangement joins TRBV5-1 to TRBJ2-1, with D tentatively TRBD1 (5 bases). CDR3 length: 13 amino acids. V was trimmed by 7 bases and J by 4 bases, leaving 12 bases between them. Per germline, CDR1 SGHRS and CDR2 YFSETQ. The CDR3 DNA is TGCGCCAGCCGGGCTGACAGTTACAATGAGCAGTTCTTC. Translated, it gives CASRADSYNEQFF.

The V and J genes are TRBV20-1 and TRBJ1-3; D ambiguous. From germline, CDR1 is DFQATT and CDR2 SNEGSKA (reference sequence). Trimming took off 0 bases at V and 2 bases at J, with 8 bases between the two ends. The length of the CDR3 is 14 residues. The CDR3 region is CSARDVAPGNTIYF. CDR3 nucleotide sequence: TGCAGTGCTAGAGATGTAGCTCCTGGAAACACCATATATTTT.

This clonotype was detected a few times. The chain combines TRBV30 with TRBJ1-2, with no clear D. Trimming stripped 5 bases from V and 4 bases from J, with 11 bases between. The CDR3 contains 12 residues. Germline CDR1 reads GTSNPN; CDR2 reads SVGIG (reference sequence). The CDR3 sequence: CAWSTLGYGYTF. In nucleotides, the CDR3 is TGTGCCTGGTCCACGCTCGGCTATGGCTACACCTTC.